This T cell receptor beta chain came from a study of blood T cell repertoires in COVID-19. Losses at the gene ends were 6 bases for V and 4 bases for J; bases not matched to a gene: 0. CDR1 ENHRY and CDR2 SYGVKD come from the germline V gene. This CDR3 spans 14 amino acids. Repertoires were generated with immunoSEQ multiplex PCR, while TCRdb's copy carries only in-frame clones and drops some. The sample carries 90,000 to 110,000 clones, about nine tenths recorded once. Sequencing input: peripheral blood. This clonotype was obtained from a human donor in a cohort sampled during active COVID-19. The chain joins TRBV10-3 to TRBJ2-2, with 12 bases identical to TRBD2. Written as DNA, the CDR3 is TGTGCCATCAGGACTAGCGGGAGCACCGGGGAGCTGTTTTTT. As protein: CAIRTSGSTGELFF.